This TCR beta chain was sequenced in a study of T cells in Graves' hyperthyroidism and ophthalmopathy. Across the whole study: Any treatment followed the collection of peripheral blood at initial diagnosis.

This clonotype showed up many times. Researchers amplified the TCR beta CDR3 regions from RNA transcripts. HTBI primers drove first-round RT-PCR of the TCR CDR3. Each CDR3 protein gets one entry after TCRdb re-called the multiplex PCR reads with MiXCR. The sample consists of fewer than 350,000 distinct CDR3 sequences, roughly a fifth of them appearing once. This CDR3 contains 14 residues. Trimming cost V 1 base and J 4 bases, with 13 bases left between them. Germline loops: CDR1 DFQATT, CDR2 SNEGSKA (reference sequence). The TCR was taken from a woman aged 45-60 years with Graves' hyperthyroidism. Material: blood. The chain is built from TRBV20-1 and TRBJ2-5; D uncertain. This CDR3 reads CSARVSGRTETQYF. CDR3 nucleotides: TGCAGTGCTAGAGTGTCGGGCAGAACAGAGACCCAGTACTTC.